This T cell receptor (beta chain) was profiled in a study of regulatory T cells in long-lasting Graves disease. The time point was: persistent/refractory GD, antithyroid drugs over 5 years with positive TRAb. Following extraction of RNA from PBMCs, that RNA was used to make the TCR library. Peripheral blood, around 9 milliliters per patient, was collected in EDTA tubes. The CDR3 has 13 amino acids. Deletions cut 8 bases from V and 4 bases from J, with 17 bases between. In germline, CDR1 is DFQATT, CDR2 SNEGSKA (reference sequence). TCR beta libraries were built with iRepertoire HTBI primers and Arm-PCR of CDR3 regions. MiXCR, applied by TCRdb to the multiplex PCR reads, yields one record per CDR3 protein. The data show 650,000 to 700,000 distinct CDR3 sequences, with approximately 31% seen just once and roughly 40% held by the top ten.

The sequenced sample was peripheral blood mononuclear cells (PBMCs), obtained when the disease was refractory, from a patient treated with antithyroid drugs. This chain uses TRBV20-1 with TRBJ1-2; D may be TRBD1 (6 bases). This TCR was sampled from a female donor with Graves disease. The CDR3 DNA sequence: TGCAGTCACTCGGACCGACAGGCCTATGGCTACACCTTC. This sequence encodes CSHSDRQAYGYTF.